This record concerns one TCR beta chain sequence. Its antigen is currently unknown. Only in-frame clones appear in the TCRdb table, and some are missing; sequencing was by immunoSEQ multiplex PCR. The top ten hold roughly 6.3% of the sample, which has 25,000 to 30,000 clones, almost 90% seen once. Germline trimming cut 6 bases from V and 0 bases from J; bases unmatched to any gene: 10. This CDR3 comprises 17 residues. The V gene's germline CDR1 is MNHEY and CDR2 SMNVEV (reference sequence). The data were obtained in a study of PD-1 blockade in classical Hodgkin lymphoma. Looking at the study overall: Patients had nivolumab dosed at 3 mg/kg, delivered intravenously every 2 weeks. Study results and caveats: Patients who responded completely had about the same baseline diversity as newly diagnosed patients. Unlike CD8+ TCR diversity, which did not rise significantly by C4D1, CD4+ TCR diversity did. It was reported that newly diagnosed patients had less baseline TCR diversity than healthy donors.

Every patient relapsed after autologous stem cell transplantation, and brentuximab vedotin exposure varied. Magnetic negative selection isolated CD8+ T cells from thawed PBMCs. The specimen was CD8+ T cells from blood, collected at baseline. This chain joins TRBV27 and TRBJ1-2; 10 positions match TRBD1. The source is a human donor with classical Hodgkin lymphoma. The CDR3 region is CASSKSPTGGSNYGYTF. The CDR3 bases are TGTGCCAGCAGCAAGTCCCCGACAGGGGGCTCTAACTATGGCTACACCTTC.